These T cell receptor beta chains were read from a single sample in a study of blood T cell repertoires in COVID-19. Measured with immunoSEQ multiplex PCR; TCRdb has only the in-frame clones, and not every one. The table shows about 170,000 clones, with around 85% occurring only once. The source material was peripheral blood. These TCRs come from a man aged 60-69 years who had recovered from COVID-19. Each CDR3 is given with its conserved first and last residue. A D gene is named only where the DNA matches it firmly. Not every row has a clone size; where given, it reads once, few, many or a size class.

clone size: .
D gene: .
V gene: TRBV24-1
J gene: TRBJ1-3
CDR3 protein: CATSDGKAGNTIYF
CDR3 DNA: TGTGCCACCAGTGACGGGAAAGCTGGAAACACCATATATTTT

clone size: .
D gene: .
V gene: TRBV9
J gene: TRBJ1-1
CDR3 protein: CASSGGLNGAFF
CDR3 DNA: TGTGCCAGCAGCGGTGGTCTAAATGGAGCTTTCTTT

clone size: .
D gene: .
V gene: TRBV25-1
J gene: TRBJ1-2
CDR3 protein: CASSESKGVYGYTF
CDR3 DNA: TGTGCCAGCAGTGAAAGTAAGGGGGTCTATGGCTACACCTTC

clone size: once
D gene: .
V gene: TRBV28
J gene: TRBJ2-3
CDR3 protein: CASWKAGLSTDTQYF
CDR3 DNA: TGTGCCAGCTGGAAGGCGGGCCTTAGCACAGATACGCAGTATTTT

clone size: .
D gene: .
V gene: TRBV21-1
J gene: TRBJ2-2
CDR3 protein: CASSSRMERRVRELFF
CDR3 DNA: TGTGCCAGCAGCTCCCGAATGGAGCGCCGCGTTCGGGAGCTGTTTTTT

clone size: .
D gene: TRBD1
V gene: TRBV13
J gene: TRBJ2-5
CDR3 protein: CASSLGQTGRGETQYF
CDR3 DNA: TGTGCCAGCAGCTTAGGTCAGACAGGGCGCGGAGAGACCCAGTACTTC

clone size: .
D gene: TRBD2
V gene: TRBV4-1
J gene: TRBJ2-3
CDR3 protein: CASSQDRTSGVPDTQYF
CDR3 DNA: TGCGCCAGCAGCCAAGACAGAACTAGCGGGGTGCCAGATACGCAGTATTTT

clone size: .
D gene: TRBD1
V gene: TRBV6-5
J gene: TRBJ2-7
CDR3 protein: CASSYGGTGAEQYF
CDR3 DNA: TGTGCCAGCAGTTACGGGGGGACAGGTGCCGAGCAGTACTTC

clone size: .
D gene: TRBD1
V gene: TRBV12-3/TRBV12-4
J gene: TRBJ1-1
CDR3 protein: CASSRGTNTEAFF
CDR3 DNA: TGTGCCAGCAGCAGGGGGACGAACACTGAAGCTTTCTTT

clone size: .
D gene: .
V gene: TRBV5-5
J gene: TRBJ2-5
CDR3 protein: CASSLGPVTETQYF
CDR3 DNA: TGTGCCAGCAGCTTGGGTCCAGTGACTGAGACCCAGTACTTC

clone size: .
D gene: TRBD1
V gene: TRBV5-1
J gene: TRBJ1-2
CDR3 protein: CASSLDRGNYGYTF
CDR3 DNA: TGCGCCAGCAGCTTGGACAGGGGTAACTATGGCTACACCTTC

clone size: .
D gene: TRBD1
V gene: TRBV11-2
J gene: TRBJ2-2
CDR3 protein: CASSLGRRDRGLNTGELFF
CDR3 DNA: TGTGCCAGCAGCTTAGGTCGGAGGGACAGGGGGCTGAACACCGGGGAGCTGTTTTTT

clone size: .
D gene: TRBD1
V gene: TRBV7-9
J gene: TRBJ1-4
CDR3 protein: CASSSGGGSTNEKLFF
CDR3 DNA: TGTGCCAGCAGCTCAGGGGGCGGCTCAACTAATGAAAAACTGTTTTTT

clone size: .
D gene: .
V gene: TRBV9
J gene: TRBJ1-2
CDR3 protein: CASSGGEAGYTF
CDR3 DNA: TGTGCCAGCAGCGGCGGGGAGGCTGGCTACACCTTC

clone size: .
D gene: TRBD2
V gene: TRBV2
J gene: TRBJ2-3
CDR3 protein: CASRGGGAKDTQYF
CDR3 DNA: TGTGCCAGCAGAGGCGGGGGGGCGAAAGATACGCAGTATTTT

clone size: .
D gene: .
V gene: TRBV9
J gene: TRBJ2-1
CDR3 protein: CASSVDGLPNEQFF
CDR3 DNA: TGTGCCAGCAGCGTAGATGGGCTACCCAATGAGCAGTTCTTC

clone size: .
D gene: .
V gene: TRBV12-3/TRBV12-4
J gene: TRBJ1-2
CDR3 protein: CASSLNYGYTF
CDR3 DNA: TGTGCCAGTTCCCTAAACTATGGCTACACCTTC

clone size: once
D gene: TRBD1
V gene: TRBV5-5
J gene: TRBJ1-3
CDR3 protein: CASSNDRGGNTIYF
CDR3 DNA: TGTGCCAGCAGCAATGACAGGGGTGGAAACACCATATATTTT

clone size: .
D gene: .
V gene: TRBV28
J gene: TRBJ1-5
CDR3 protein: CASSLLKGGTQPQHF
CDR3 DNA: TGTGCCAGCAGTTTATTAAAGGGGGGGACTCAGCCCCAGCATTTT

clone size: once
D gene: TRBD1
V gene: TRBV6-5
J gene: TRBJ2-2
CDR3 protein: CASSPTGDTGELFF
CDR3 DNA: TGTGCCAGCAGTCCCACAGGGGACACCGGGGAGCTGTTTTTT

clone size: few
D gene: TRBD2
V gene: TRBV3-1/TRBV3-2
J gene: TRBJ2-3
CDR3 protein: CASRAAGLAGTDTQYF
CDR3 DNA: TGTGCCAGCAGAGCTGCCGGCCTAGCGGGCACAGATACGCAGTATTTT

clone size: .
D gene: TRBD2
V gene: TRBV5-5
J gene: TRBJ2-1
CDR3 protein: CASSHSGGSSYNEQFF
CDR3 DNA: TGTGCCAGCAGCCATAGCGGGGGGAGCTCCTACAATGAGCAGTTCTTC

clone size: few
D gene: TRBD1
V gene: TRBV10-3
J gene: TRBJ1-4
CDR3 protein: CAISESRDSIEKLFF
CDR3 DNA: TGTGCCATCAGTGAGTCGCGGGACAGCATCGAAAAACTGTTTTTT

clone size: .
D gene: .
V gene: TRBV5-6
J gene: TRBJ1-1
CDR3 protein: CASSAGVMNTEAFF
CDR3 DNA: TGTGCCAGCAGCGCCGGGGTCATGAACACTGAAGCTTTCTTT

clone size: .
D gene: TRBD1
V gene: TRBV6-4
J gene: TRBJ1-2
CDR3 protein: CASRVTGGADGYTF
CDR3 DNA: TGTGCCAGCAGGGTGACAGGGGGCGCGGATGGCTACACCTTC

clone size: .
D gene: .
V gene: TRBV6-6
J gene: TRBJ2-3
CDR3 protein: CASSSPTDTQYF
CDR3 DNA: TGTGCCAGCAGCTCCCCCACAGATACGCAGTATTTT

clone size: .
D gene: .
V gene: TRBV5-1
J gene: TRBJ1-5
CDR3 protein: CASSLRDQPQHF
CDR3 DNA: TGCGCCAGCAGCTTGAGAGATCAGCCCCAGCATTTT

clone size: .
D gene: .
V gene: TRBV19
J gene: TRBJ1-5
CDR3 protein: CASSIGGHRGNQPQHF
CDR3 DNA: TGTGCCAGTAGTATAGGGGGTCATAGGGGAAATCAGCCCCAGCATTTT

clone size: .
D gene: .
V gene: TRBV6-5
J gene: TRBJ1-2
CDR3 protein: CASFSLGLYGYTF
CDR3 DNA: TGTGCCAGCTTCTCCTTGGGCCTCTATGGCTACACCTTC

clone size: .
D gene: .
V gene: TRBV6-5
J gene: TRBJ2-7
CDR3 protein: CASRGGSYEQYF
CDR3 DNA: TGTGCCAGCAGAGGGGGCTCCTACGAGCAGTACTTC

clone size: .
D gene: .
V gene: TRBV5-1
J gene: TRBJ1-2
CDR3 protein: CASSPQGLQGFGYTF
CDR3 DNA: TGCGCCAGCAGCCCCCAGGGACTACAGGGTTTTGGCTACACCTTC

clone size: .
D gene: TRBD1
V gene: TRBV9
J gene: TRBJ1-1
CDR3 protein: CASRPLDRVTEAFF
CDR3 DNA: TGTGCCAGCAGGCCTCTTGACAGGGTCACTGAAGCTTTCTTT

clone size: .
D gene: .
V gene: TRBV21-1
J gene: TRBJ2-3
CDR3 protein: CASSKNQQSGGDTDTQYF
CDR3 DNA: TGTGCCAGCAGCAAAAACCAACAGAGCGGGGGGGACACAGATACGCAGTATTTT

clone size: .
D gene: TRBD1
V gene: TRBV6-8
J gene: TRBJ1-5
CDR3 protein: CASTDHRGVGYSNQPQHF
CDR3 DNA: TGTGCCAGCACGGACCACAGGGGCGTGGGTTATAGCAATCAGCCCCAGCATTTT

clone size: once
D gene: TRBD2
V gene: TRBV10-3
J gene: TRBJ2-5
CDR3 protein: CAISEVTSGGPETQYF
CDR3 DNA: TGTGCCATCAGTGAGGTGACTAGCGGGGGGCCAGAGACCCAGTACTTC

clone size: .
D gene: .
V gene: TRBV11-2
J gene: TRBJ2-7
CDR3 protein: CASSFPQGLSYEQYF
CDR3 DNA: TGTGCCAGCAGCTTCCCGCAGGGCCTCTCCTACGAGCAGTACTTC

clone size: .
D gene: TRBD1
V gene: TRBV7-8
J gene: TRBJ1-1
CDR3 protein: CASSLLTGGTNTEAFF
CDR3 DNA: TGTGCCAGCAGCTTACTAACAGGGGGTACGAACACTGAAGCTTTCTTT

clone size: .
D gene: .
V gene: TRBV3-1/TRBV3-2
J gene: TRBJ1-1
CDR3 protein: CASSPSGGTEAFF
CDR3 DNA: TGTGCCAGCAGCCCTTCGGGTGGCACTGAAGCTTTCTTT

clone size: .
D gene: .
V gene: TRBV7-3
J gene: TRBJ1-6
CDR3 protein: CASSYQGLNSPLHF
CDR3 DNA: TGTGCCAGCAGCTACCAGGGGCTTAATTCACCCCTCCACTTT

clone size: .
D gene: .
V gene: TRBV18
J gene: TRBJ2-2
CDR3 protein: CASSPAVDTGELFF
CDR3 DNA: TGTGCCAGCTCACCGGCTGTCGACACCGGGGAGCTGTTTTTT